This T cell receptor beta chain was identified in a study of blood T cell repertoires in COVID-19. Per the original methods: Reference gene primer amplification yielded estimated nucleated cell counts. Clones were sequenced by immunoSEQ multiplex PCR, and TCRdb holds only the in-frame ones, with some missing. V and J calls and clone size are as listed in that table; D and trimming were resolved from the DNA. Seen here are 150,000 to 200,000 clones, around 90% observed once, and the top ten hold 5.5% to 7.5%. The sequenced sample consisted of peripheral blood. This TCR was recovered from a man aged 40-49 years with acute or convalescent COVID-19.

CDR3 residues: CASSPRQGASGQPQHF. CDR3 nucleotide sequence: TGTGCCAGCAGTCCGCGGCAGGGGGCGTCAGGTCAGCCCCAGCATTTT. V gene TRBV27 combines with J gene TRBJ1-5, with TRBD1 matching 8 bases. Germline V gives CDR1 MNHEY, CDR2 SMNVEV (reference sequence). The CDR3 totals 16 residues. The V segment lost 5 bases and the J segment 6 bases; nucleotides outside the gene matches: 12.